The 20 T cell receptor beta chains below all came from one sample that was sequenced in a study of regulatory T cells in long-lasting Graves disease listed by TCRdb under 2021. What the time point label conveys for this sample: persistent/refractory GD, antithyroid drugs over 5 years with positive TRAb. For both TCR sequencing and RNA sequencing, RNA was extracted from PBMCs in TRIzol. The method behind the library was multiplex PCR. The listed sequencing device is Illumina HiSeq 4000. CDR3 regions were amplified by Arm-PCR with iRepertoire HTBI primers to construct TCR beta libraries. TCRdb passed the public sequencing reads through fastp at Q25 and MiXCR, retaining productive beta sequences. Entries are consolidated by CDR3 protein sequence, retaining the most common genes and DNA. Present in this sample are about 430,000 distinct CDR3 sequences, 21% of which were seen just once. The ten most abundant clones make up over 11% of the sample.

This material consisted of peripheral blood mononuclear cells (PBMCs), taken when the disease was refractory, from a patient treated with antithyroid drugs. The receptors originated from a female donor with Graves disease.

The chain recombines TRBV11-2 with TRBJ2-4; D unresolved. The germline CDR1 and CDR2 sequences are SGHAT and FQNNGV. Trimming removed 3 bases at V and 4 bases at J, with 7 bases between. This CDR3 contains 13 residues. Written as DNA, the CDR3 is TGTGCCAGCAGCTTGGACCAGAAAAACATTCAGTACTTC. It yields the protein CASSLDQKNIQYF.

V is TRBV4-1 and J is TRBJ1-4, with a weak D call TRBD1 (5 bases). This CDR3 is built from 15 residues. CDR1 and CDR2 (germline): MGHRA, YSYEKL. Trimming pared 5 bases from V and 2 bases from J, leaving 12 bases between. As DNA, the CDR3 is TGCGCCAGCAGCTTATCGGGGGGGACTAATGAAAAACTGTTTTTT. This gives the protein CASSLSGGTNEKLFF.

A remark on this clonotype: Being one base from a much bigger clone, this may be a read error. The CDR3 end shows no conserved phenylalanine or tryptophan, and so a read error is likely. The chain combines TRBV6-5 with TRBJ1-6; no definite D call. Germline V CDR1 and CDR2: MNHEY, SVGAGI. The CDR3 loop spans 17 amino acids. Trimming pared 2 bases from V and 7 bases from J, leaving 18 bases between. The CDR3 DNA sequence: TGTGCCAGCAGTTACCTTCTCGCCGGCGGGAGAAATTCACCCCTCCACCTT. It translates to CASSYLLAGGRNSPLHL.

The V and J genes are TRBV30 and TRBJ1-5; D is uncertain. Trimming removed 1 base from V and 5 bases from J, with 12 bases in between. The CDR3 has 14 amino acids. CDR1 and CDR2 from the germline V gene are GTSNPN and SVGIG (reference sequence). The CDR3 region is CAWSGARIDQPQHF. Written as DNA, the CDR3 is TGTGCCTGGAGTGGAGCTAGGATTGATCAGCCCCAGCATTTT.

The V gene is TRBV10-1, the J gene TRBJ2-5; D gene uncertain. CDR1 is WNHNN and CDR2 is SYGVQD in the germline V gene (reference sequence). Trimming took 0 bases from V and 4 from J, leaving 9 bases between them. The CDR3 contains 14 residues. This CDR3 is CASSESLGRETQYF. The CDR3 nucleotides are TGCGCCAGCAGTGAGTCGTTGGGAAGAGAGACCCAGTACTTC.

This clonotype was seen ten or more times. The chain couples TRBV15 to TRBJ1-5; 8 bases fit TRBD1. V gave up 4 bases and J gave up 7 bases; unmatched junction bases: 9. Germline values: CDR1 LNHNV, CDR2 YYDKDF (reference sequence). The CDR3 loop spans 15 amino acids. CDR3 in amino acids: CATSKADRVYQPQHF. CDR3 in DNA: TGTGCCACCAGCAAAGCGGACAGGGTCTACCAGCCCCAGCATTTT.

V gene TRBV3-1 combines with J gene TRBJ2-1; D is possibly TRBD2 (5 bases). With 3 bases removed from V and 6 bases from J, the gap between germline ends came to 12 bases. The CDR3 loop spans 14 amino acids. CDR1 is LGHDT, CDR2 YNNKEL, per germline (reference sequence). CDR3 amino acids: CASSHVGTSNEQFF. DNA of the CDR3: TGTGCCAGCAGCCACGTCGGCACTAGCAATGAGCAGTTCTTC.

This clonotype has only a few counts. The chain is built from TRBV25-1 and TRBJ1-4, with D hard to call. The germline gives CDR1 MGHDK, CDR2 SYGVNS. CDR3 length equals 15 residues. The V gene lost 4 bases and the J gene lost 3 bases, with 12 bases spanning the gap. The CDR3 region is CASSVVPSSNEKLFF. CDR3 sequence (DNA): TGTGCCAGCAGTGTGGTTCCTTCGTCTAATGAAAAACTGTTTTTT.

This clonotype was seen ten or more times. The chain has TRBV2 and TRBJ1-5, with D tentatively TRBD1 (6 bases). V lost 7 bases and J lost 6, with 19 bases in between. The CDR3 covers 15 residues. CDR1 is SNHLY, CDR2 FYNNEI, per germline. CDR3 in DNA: TGTGCCAGCAACCAACAAGGGGGGTCCGCTCAGCCCCAGCATTTT. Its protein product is CASNQQGGSAQPQHF.

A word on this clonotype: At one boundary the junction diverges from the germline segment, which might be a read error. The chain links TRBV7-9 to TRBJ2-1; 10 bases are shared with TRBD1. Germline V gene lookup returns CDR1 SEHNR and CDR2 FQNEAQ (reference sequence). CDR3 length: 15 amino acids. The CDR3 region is CASRLAGTGEGLQFF. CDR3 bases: TGTGCCAGCAGGTTAGCGGGGACAGGGGAAGGCTTGCAGTTCTTC.

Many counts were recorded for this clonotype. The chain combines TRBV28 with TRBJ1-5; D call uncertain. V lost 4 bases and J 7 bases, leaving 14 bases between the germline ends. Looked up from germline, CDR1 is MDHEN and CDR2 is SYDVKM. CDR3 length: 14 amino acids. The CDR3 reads CASSSLVGRQPQHF. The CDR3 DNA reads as TGTGCCAGCAGTTCCCTTGTGGGGAGGCAGCCCCAGCATTTT. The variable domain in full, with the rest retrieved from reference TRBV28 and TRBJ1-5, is DVKVTQSSRYLVKRTGEKVFLECVQDMDHENMFWYRQDPGLGLRLIYFSYDVKMKEKGDIPEGYSVSREKKERFSLILESASTNQTSMYLCASSSLVGRQPQHFGDGTRLSIL.

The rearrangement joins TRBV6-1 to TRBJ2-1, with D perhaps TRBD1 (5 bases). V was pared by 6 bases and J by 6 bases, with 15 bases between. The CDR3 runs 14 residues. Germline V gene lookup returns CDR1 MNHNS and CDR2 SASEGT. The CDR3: CASSLSRQFNEQFF. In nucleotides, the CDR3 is TGTGCCAGCAGCCTATCCCGACAGTTCAATGAGCAGTTCTTC.

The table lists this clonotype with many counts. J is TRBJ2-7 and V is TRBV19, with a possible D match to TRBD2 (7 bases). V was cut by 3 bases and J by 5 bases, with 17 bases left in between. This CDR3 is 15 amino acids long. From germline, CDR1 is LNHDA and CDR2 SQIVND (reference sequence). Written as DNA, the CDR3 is TGTGCCAGTAGTATCGCCGGCGGGGGCCCCCACGAGCAGTACTTC. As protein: CASSIAGGGPHEQYF.

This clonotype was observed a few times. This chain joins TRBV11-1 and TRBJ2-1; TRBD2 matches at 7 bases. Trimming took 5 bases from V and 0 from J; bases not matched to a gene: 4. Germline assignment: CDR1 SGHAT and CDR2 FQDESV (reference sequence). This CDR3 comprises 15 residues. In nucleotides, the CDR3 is TGTGCCAGCAGCGGGGGGGATTCCTCCTACAATGAGCAGTTCTTC. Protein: CASSGGDSSYNEQFF.

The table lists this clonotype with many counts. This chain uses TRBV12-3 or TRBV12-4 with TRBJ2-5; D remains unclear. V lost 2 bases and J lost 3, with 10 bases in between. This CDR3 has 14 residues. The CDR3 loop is CASSLNYPEETQYF. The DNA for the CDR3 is TGTGCCAGCAGTTTAAACTACCCTGAAGAGACCCAGTACTTC.

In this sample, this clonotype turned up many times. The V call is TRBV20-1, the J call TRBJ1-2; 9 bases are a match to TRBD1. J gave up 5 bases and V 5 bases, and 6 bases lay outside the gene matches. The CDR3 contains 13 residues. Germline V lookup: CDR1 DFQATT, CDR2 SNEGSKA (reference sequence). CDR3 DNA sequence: TGCAGTGCTTATCGGACAGGGGATTATGGCTACACCTTC. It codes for CSAYRTGDYGYTF.

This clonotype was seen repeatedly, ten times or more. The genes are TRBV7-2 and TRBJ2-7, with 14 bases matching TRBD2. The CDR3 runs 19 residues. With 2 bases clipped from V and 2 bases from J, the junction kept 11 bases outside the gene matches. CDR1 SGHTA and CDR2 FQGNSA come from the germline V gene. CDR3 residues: CASSLRGTSGRGRAYEQYF. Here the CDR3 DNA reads TGTGCCAGCAGCTTAAGAGGGACTAGCGGGAGAGGTAGGGCCTACGAGCAGTACTTC.

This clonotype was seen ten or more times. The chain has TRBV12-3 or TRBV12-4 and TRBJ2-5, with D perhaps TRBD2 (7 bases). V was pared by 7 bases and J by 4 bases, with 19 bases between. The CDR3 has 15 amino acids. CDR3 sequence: CASTLGGGVGETQYF. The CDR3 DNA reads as TGTGCCAGCACCCTAGGGGGGGGGGTAGGAGAGACCCAGTACTTC.

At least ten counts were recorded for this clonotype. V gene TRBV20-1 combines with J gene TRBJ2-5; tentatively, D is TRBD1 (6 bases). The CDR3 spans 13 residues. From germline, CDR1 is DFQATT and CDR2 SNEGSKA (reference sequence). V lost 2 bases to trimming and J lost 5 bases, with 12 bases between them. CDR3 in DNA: TGCAGTGCTAGAATCGGGACAACGGAGACCCAGTACTTC. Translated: CSARIGTTETQYF.

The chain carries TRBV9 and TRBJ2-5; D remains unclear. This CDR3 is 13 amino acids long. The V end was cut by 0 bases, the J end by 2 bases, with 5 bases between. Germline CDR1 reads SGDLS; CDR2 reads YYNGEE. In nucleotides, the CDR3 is TGTGCCAGCAGCGTAGCTCTTCAAGAGACCCAGTACTTC. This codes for CASSVALQETQYF.